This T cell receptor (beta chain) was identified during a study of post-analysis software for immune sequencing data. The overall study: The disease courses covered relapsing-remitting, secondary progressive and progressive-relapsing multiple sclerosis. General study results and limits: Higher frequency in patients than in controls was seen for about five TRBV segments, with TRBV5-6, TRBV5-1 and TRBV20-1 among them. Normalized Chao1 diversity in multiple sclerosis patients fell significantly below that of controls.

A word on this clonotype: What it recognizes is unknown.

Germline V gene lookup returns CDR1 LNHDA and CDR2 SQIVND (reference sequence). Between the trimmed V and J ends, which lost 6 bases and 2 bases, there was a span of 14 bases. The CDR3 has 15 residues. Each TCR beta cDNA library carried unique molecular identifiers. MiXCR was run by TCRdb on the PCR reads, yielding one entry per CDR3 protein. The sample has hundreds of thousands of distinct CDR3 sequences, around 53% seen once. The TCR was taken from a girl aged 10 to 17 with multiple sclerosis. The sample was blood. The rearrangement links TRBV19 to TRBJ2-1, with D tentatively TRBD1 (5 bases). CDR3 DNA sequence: TGTGCCAGTAGAAGACAGTTAAGCCCCTACAATGAGCAGTTCTTC. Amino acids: CASRRQLSPYNEQFF.